The 27 T cell receptor beta chains below were found in one sample sequenced in a study of T cell responses to AZD1222 COVID-19 vaccine. Using immunoSEQ multiplex PCR, the repertoire was profiled, and TCRdb retains in-frame clones only, with some absent. The sample lists roughly 54,000 clones, about 89% occurring once. The sample here was peripheral blood, taken 28 days after the second AZD1222 dose. These receptors were collected from an adult who received the AZD1222 COVID-19 vaccine.

This rearrangement joins TRBV14 to TRBJ2-1; 11 bases map to TRBD2. J gave up 4 bases and V 4 bases, and 3 bases lay outside the gene matches. Germline lookup yields CDR1 SGHDN and CDR2 FVKESK. This CDR3 has 15 amino acids. This CDR3 is CASSPLAGVYNEQFF. The CDR3 nucleotides are TGTGCCAGCAGCCCACTAGCGGGAGTTTACAATGAGCAGTTCTTC.

The V call is TRBV29-1, the J call TRBJ2-1, with 11 bases identical to TRBD2. V shed 6 bases, J shed 3 bases, and the junction held 4 bases outside the gene matches. CDR3 size: 14 residues. Germline values: CDR1 SQVTM, CDR2 ANQGSEA. The CDR3 DNA is TGCAGCGTCAAGGGACTAGCGGACTACAATGAGCAGTTCTTC. Translating it yields CSVKGLADYNEQFF.

J is TRBJ2-5 and V is TRBV2; TRBD2 might be the D (7 bases). V shed 2 bases and J shed 1 base, with 8 bases lying between them. Germline V gene data show CDR1 as SNHLY and CDR2 as FYNNEI. The CDR3 is made up of 14 amino acids. The CDR3 here is CASSERGAQETQYF. The CDR3 DNA reads TGTGCCAGCAGTGAACGGGGGGCCCAAGAGACCCAGTACTTC.

This chain joins TRBV14 and TRBJ2-5, with D perhaps assigned TRBD1 or TRBD2 (5 bases each). The CDR3 contains 13 residues. V was clipped by 6 bases and J by 5 bases, with 13 bases between them. Germline CDR1 is SGHDN and CDR2 is FVKESK. CDR3 sequence reads: CASRPRGGETQYF. CDR3 in DNA: TGTGCCAGCAGGCCGAGGGGTGGGGAGACCCAGTACTTC.

J is TRBJ1-6 and V is TRBV15; 8 nucleotides line up with TRBD1. V was clipped by 2 bases and J by 8 bases; unmatched bases: 5. Germline CDR1 LNHNV, CDR2 YYDKDF (reference sequence). This CDR3 region has 15 residues. CDR3 protein: CATSRTQGADSPLHF. CDR3 nucleotides: TGTGCCACCAGCAGAACCCAGGGGGCTGATTCACCCCTCCACTTT.

The chain is built from TRBV4-3 and TRBJ2-2; D gene ambiguous. The CDR3 runs to 15 residues. Germline V gene lookup returns CDR1 LGHNA and CDR2 YSLEER. The V gene lost 2 bases and the J gene lost 6 bases, with 13 bases spanning the gap. The CDR3 coding sequence is TGCGCCAGCAGCCAACAAATCTTGGGCGCCGGGGAGCTGTTTTTT. Its protein is CASSQQILGAGELFF.

The genes are TRBV5-1 and TRBJ2-7, with D possibly being TRBD1 (7 bases). Per germline, CDR1 SGHRS and CDR2 YFSETQ. V was cut by 4 bases and J by 7 bases, with 18 bases left in between. This CDR3 spans 14 amino acids. CDR3 loop: CASSPDREDGEQYF. The CDR3 DNA reads as TGCGCCAGCAGCCCCGACAGGGAGGACGGGGAGCAGTACTTC.

V gene TRBV6-5 combines with J gene TRBJ2-1; 7 nucleotides line up with TRBD2. In germline, CDR1 is MNHEY, CDR2 SVGAGI. This CDR3 has 15 residues. The trim removed 0 bases at V and 9 bases at J, leaving 8 bases unmatched. In nucleotides, the CDR3 is TGTGCCAGCAGTTACTCGACTAGCTCCTGGGGTGAGCAGTTCTTC. It translates to CASSYSTSSWGEQFF.

This chain connects TRBV15 to TRBJ2-7; tentative D call: TRBD2 (5 bases). The germline CDR1 and CDR2 sequences are LNHNV and YYDKDF (reference sequence). The CDR3 runs to 14 residues. V was clipped by 0 bases and J by 2 bases, with 8 bases between them. DNA of the CDR3: TGTGCCACCAGCAGAGATCTCGGGGCCTACGAGCAGTACTTC. Amino acid sequence: CATSRDLGAYEQYF.

Only a few counts were recorded for this clone. CDR3 sequence reads: CASSDDIKYEQYF. The CDR3 DNA is TGTGCCAGCAGTGATGACATCAAGTACGAGCAGTACTTC. The rearrangement links TRBV25-1 to TRBJ2-7, with D unresolved. V was clipped by 3 bases and J by 4 bases, with 10 bases between them. CDR3 length: 13 amino acids. Germline V gene data show CDR1 as MGHDK and CDR2 as SYGVNS.

The table lists this clone with a count of one. This sequence joins TRBV12-3 or TRBV12-4 and TRBJ2-1; D ambiguous. Trimming took off 4 bases at V and 2 bases at J, with 6 bases between the two ends. The CDR3 totals 13 residues. DNA for the CDR3: TGTGCCAGCAGTTCAAATACCTACAATGAGCAGTTCTTC. It translates to CASSSNTYNEQFF.

V usage is TRBV5-1 and J usage is TRBJ2-1; 11 nucleotides match TRBD2. Germline CDR1 reads SGHRS; CDR2 reads YFSETQ. J was trimmed by 5 bases and V by 4 bases; bases with no gene match: 5. The CDR3 has 15 residues. CDR3 in amino acids: CASSRTSGFDNEQFF. In DNA, the CDR3 is TGCGCCAGCAGCCGGACTAGCGGGTTCGACAATGAGCAGTTCTTC.

This clone has just a few counts. CDR3 region: CASSRYRDRGYLSNQPQHF. For the CDR3, the DNA is TGTGCCAGCAGCCGCTACCGGGACAGGGGGTATCTAAGCAATCAGCCCCAGCATTTT. This chain connects TRBV5-6 to TRBJ1-5; 11 bases match TRBD1. CDR1 is SGHDT, CDR2 YYEEEE, per germline. This CDR3 is 19 amino acids long. J gave up 1 base and V 4 bases, and 13 bases lay outside the gene matches.

The CDR3: CASSAPLGQTNTGELFF. The CDR3 nucleotides read TGTGCCAGCAGTGCTCCCCTAGGACAGACGAACACCGGGGAGCTGTTTTTT. The chain recombines TRBV6-2 or TRBV6-3 with TRBJ2-2; D possibly corresponds to TRBD1 (6 bases). The germline V and J ends were trimmed by 5 bases and 0 bases, with 16 bases remaining between them. CDR3 length: 17 amino acids. Per germline, CDR1 MNHEY and CDR2 SVGEGT.

The J gene is TRBJ1-2, the V gene TRBV11-2; TRBD1 matches 7 bases. The V gene end was trimmed by 0 bases and the J gene end by 6 bases; junction bases not matched to a gene: 7. The CDR3 is made up of 15 amino acids. Per the germline V gene, CDR1 is SGHAT and CDR2 is FQNNGV. The CDR3: CASSLDQGGRDGYTF. Here the CDR3 DNA reads TGTGCCAGCAGCTTAGATCAGGGGGGCAGGGATGGCTACACCTTC. Full variable domain (remainder filled in from reference TRBV11-2 and TRBJ1-2): EAGVAQSPRYKIIEKRQSVAFWCNPISGHATLYWYQQILGQGPKLLIQFQNNGVVDDSQLPKDRFSAERLKGVDSTLKIQPAKLEDSAVYLCASSLDQGGRDGYTFGSGTRLTVV.

The chain couples TRBV5-6 to TRBJ1-1; D remains ambiguous. The germline V and J ends were trimmed by 5 bases and 0 bases, with 5 bases remaining between them. CDR1 SGHDT and CDR2 YYEEEE come from the germline V gene. There are 12 residues in the CDR3. This CDR3 is CASRGMNTEAFF. For the CDR3, the DNA is TGTGCCAGCAGGGGGATGAACACTGAAGCTTTCTTT.

The chain is built from TRBV7-8 and TRBJ2-1, with 11 bases aligning to TRBD2. CDR1 is SGHVS and CDR2 is FQNEAQ in the germline V gene. V lost 5 bases and J lost 6; bases outside the gene matches: 9. This CDR3 is built from 16 residues. The CDR3 DNA sequence: TGTGCCAGCAGCCTCTCCCGACTAGCGGGGATCAATGAGCAGTTCTTC. This codes for CASSLSRLAGINEQFF.

The chain uses TRBV14 and TRBJ2-1; D is unresolved. CDR1 is SGHDN, CDR2 FVKESK, per germline. The CDR3 sequence is 14 residues long. Trimming took 4 bases from V and 6 from J, leaving 13 bases between them. The DNA for the CDR3 is TGTGCCAGCAGCCGCAGCCTTAGCCGCAATGAGCAGTTCTTC. Amino acids: CASSRSLSRNEQFF. Variable domain in full (rest from reference TRBV14 and TRBJ2-1): EAGVTQFPSHSVIEKGQTVTLRCDPISGHDNLYWYRRVMGKEIKFLLHFVKESKQDESGMPNNRFLAERTGGTYSTLKVQPAELEDSGVYFCASSRSLSRNEQFFGPGTRLTVL.

This sequence joins TRBV29-1 and TRBJ2-5; TRBD1 matches 11 bases. The V and J ends lost 6 bases and 4 bases, in that order; junction bases with no gene match: 7. The CDR3 sequence is 14 residues long. Germline lookup yields CDR1 SQVTM and CDR2 ANQGSEA. CDR3 DNA: TGCAGCGTGACCGGACAGGGGGCTTTAGAGACCCAGTACTTC. This codes for CSVTGQGALETQYF.

The chain couples TRBV4-3 to TRBJ1-3; D gene uncertain. In germline, CDR1 is LGHNA, CDR2 YSLEER. V shed 4 bases and J shed 0 bases, with 10 bases lying between them. The CDR3 extends over 15 amino acids. CDR3 region: CASSPGRYSGNTIYF. DNA for the CDR3: TGCGCCAGCAGCCCCGGAAGGTACTCTGGAAACACCATATATTTT.

The V call is TRBV25-1, the J call TRBJ1-2; D perhaps matches TRBD1 (5 bases). Germline lookup yields CDR1 MGHDK and CDR2 SYGVNS. V shed 3 bases and J shed 2 bases, with 7 bases lying between them. CDR3 length: 13 residues. The CDR3 region is CASSDDRNYGYTF. CDR3 DNA: TGTGCCAGCAGTGATGACAGAAACTATGGCTACACCTTC.

The chain employs TRBV3-1 (or the pseudogene TRBV3-2) and TRBJ2-7; 11 bases are a match to TRBD1. Germline CDR1 and CDR2: LGHDT and YNNKEL (reference sequence). Losses at the gene ends were 3 bases for V and 5 bases for J; bases not matched to a gene: 6. The CDR3 extends over 15 amino acids. The CDR3 nucleotides read TGTGCCAGCAGCCACTCCGGGACAGGGGGGGACGAGCAGTACTTC. Residues: CASSHSGTGGDEQYF.

The chain employs TRBV5-4 and TRBJ1-2, with TRBD1 as a possible D gene (5 bases). The germline V gene encodes CDR1 SGHNT and CDR2 YYREEE (reference sequence). The V end lost 3 bases, the J end lost 8 bases, and 11 bases lay between the germline ends. This CDR3 has 12 amino acids. CDR3 protein: CASSSGDVGYTF. The CDR3 region has the DNA TGTGCCAGCAGCTCGGGGGATGTAGGCTACACCTTC.

The gene calls are TRBV6-5 and TRBJ1-6; TRBD1 agrees at 9 bases. V shed 5 bases and J 5 bases; nucleotides not matched to a gene: 4. There are 15 residues in the CDR3. From germline, CDR1 is MNHEY and CDR2 SVGAGI. In DNA form, the CDR3 reads TGTGCCAGCAGTCCGGACAGGGGCGATAATTCACCCCTCCACTTT. This gives the protein CASSPDRGDNSPLHF.

The chain recombines TRBV11-1 with TRBJ1-5, with a possible D match to TRBD1 (5 bases). The germline CDR1 and CDR2 sequences are SGHAT and FQDESV (reference sequence). The CDR3 loop spans 15 amino acids. The germline V and J ends were trimmed by 2 bases and 4 bases, with 12 bases remaining between them. In nucleotides, the CDR3 is TGTGCCAGCAGCTTAAGTTCAGGACAAAATCAGCCCCAGCATTTT. This gives the protein CASSLSSGQNQPQHF.

Note on this clone: One end of the junction is discordant with germline, which a read error may explain. The gene calls are TRBV3-1 (or the pseudogene TRBV3-2) and TRBJ2-1; 11 bases align to TRBD2. The CDR3 has 15 residues. Per the germline V gene, CDR1 is LGHDT and CDR2 is YNNKEL (reference sequence). The DNA for the CDR3 is TGTGCCAGCAGCCCGCCGGGACTAGCGGCAAATGGGCAGTTCTTC. This translates into CASSPPGLAANGQFF.

The chain joins TRBV7-2 to TRBJ1-2, with D possibly TRBD1 on 5 matching bases. In germline, CDR1 is SGHTA, CDR2 FQGNSA. This CDR3 is built from 15 residues. Trimming took off 2 bases at V and 6 bases at J, with 16 bases between the two ends. CDR3: CASSLTPGIGDGYTF. In nucleotides, the CDR3 is TGTGCCAGCAGCTTAACTCCAGGGATTGGAGATGGCTACACCTTC.